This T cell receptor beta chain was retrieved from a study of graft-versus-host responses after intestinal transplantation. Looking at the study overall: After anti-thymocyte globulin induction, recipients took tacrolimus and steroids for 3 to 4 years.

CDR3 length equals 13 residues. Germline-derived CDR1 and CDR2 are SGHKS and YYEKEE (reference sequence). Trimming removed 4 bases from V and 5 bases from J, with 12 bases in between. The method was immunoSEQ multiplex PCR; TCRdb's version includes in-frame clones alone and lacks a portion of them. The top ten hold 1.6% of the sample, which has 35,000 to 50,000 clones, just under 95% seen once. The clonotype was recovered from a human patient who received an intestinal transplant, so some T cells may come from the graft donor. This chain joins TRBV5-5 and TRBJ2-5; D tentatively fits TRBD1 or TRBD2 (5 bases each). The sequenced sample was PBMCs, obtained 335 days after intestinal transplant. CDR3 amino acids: CASSGDGAETQYF. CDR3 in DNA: TGTGCCAGCAGCGGGGACGGAGCGGAGACCCAGTACTTC.